This TCR beta chain was sequenced for a study of shared T cell receptors in the human thymus. Sequencing was performed with immunoSEQ multiplex PCR; in TCRdb, only in-frame clones are kept and a portion is missing. The sample lists about 380,000 clones; roughly 94% were seen once. This sequence originates from a human donor. Sequencing input: thymocytes.

The CDR3 protein is CASSLEGGGGETQYF. CDR3 coding DNA: TGTGCCAGCAGCTTGGAGGGAGGAGGGGGAGAGACCCAGTACTTC. This sequence joins TRBV5-6 and TRBJ2-5; D is tentatively TRBD1 or TRBD2 (6 bases each). V lost 0 bases and J lost 4, with 13 bases in between. This CDR3 is built from 15 residues. CDR1 SGHDT and CDR2 YYEEEE come from the germline V gene.